The subject of this entry is one T cell receptor beta chain. Its antigen is unknown. With a much larger clone just one base away, this may be a read error. The data stem from a study of breast tumors, draining lymph nodes, adjacent tissues. Axillary draining lymph nodes of breast cancer patients supplied the node samples. Germline V gene lookup returns CDR1 SGHTA and CDR2 FQGTGA. The CDR3 has 15 residues. The study's findings and limits: Luminal-like breast cancer showed significantly higher tumor–nontumor repertoire similarity than basal-like. Tumor T cell lymph node origin was a supported hypothesis, not proven.

One entry per CDR3 protein results from TCRdb running MiXCR on the multiplex PCR reads. The table has approximately 230,000 distinct CDR3 sequences, approximately 36% seen once. This rearrangement joins TRBV7-3 to TRBJ2-5, with a weak D call TRBD2 (6 bases). Sequencing input: axillary lymph node tissue. This sequence was found in a female donor with breast cancer. Some clones in this sample may be carry-over from other donors' samples. CDR3 bases: TGTGCCAGCAGCTCAGGCGGGGAGATTCAAGAGACCCAGCACTTC. As protein: CASSSGGEIQETQHF.